The 29 T cell receptor beta chains below come from one sample, sequenced in a study of T-cell memory formation after mild COVID-19. One entry per CDR3 protein, called by TCRdb with MiXCR from the 5' RACE reads. The data hold approximately 400,000 distinct CDR3 sequences, with more than 15% observed a single time. The sequenced sample consisted of PBMCs or a T cell subset sorted from them (not recorded which). These receptors were taken from a man between 18 and 29 years old who had mild COVID-19 (a few samples of this study predate the infection). Cell type and time point are not known.

This clonotype was recorded many times. The chain is built from TRBV7-2 and TRBJ2-3; D not resolved. Germline CDR1 is SGHTA and CDR2 is FQGNSA. Trimming left V 5 bases short and J 6 bases short, with 12 bases between. This CDR3 comprises 13 residues. The CDR3 spells CASSPNQRDTQYF. The CDR3 coding sequence is TGTGCCAGCAGCCCGAACCAACGGGATACGCAGTATTTT.

V and J are TRBV27 and TRBJ2-2; 9 bases are shared with TRBD2. V trimming: 4 bases; J trimming: 0 bases; junction bases outside the gene matches: 3. The germline V gene has CDR1 MNHEY and CDR2 SMNVEV (reference sequence). The CDR3 loop spans 16 amino acids. The CDR3 loop reads CASSSAGGSNTGELFF. The CDR3 DNA sequence: TGTGCCAGCAGTTCAGCGGGGGGCTCGAACACCGGGGAGCTGTTTTTT.

The chain has TRBV12-3 or TRBV12-4 and TRBJ1-1; 8 positions match TRBD1. The CDR3 is 17 amino acids. With 0 bases clipped from V and 5 bases from J, the junction kept 11 bases outside the gene matches. CDR3 loop: CASSLARWTRQGTEAFF. In DNA, the CDR3 is TGTGCCAGCAGTTTAGCGCGGTGGACCCGACAGGGGACTGAAGCTTTCTTT.

The chain couples TRBV12-3 or TRBV12-4 to TRBJ1-2, with D uncertain. This CDR3 contains 11 residues. Trimming took off 6 bases at V and 8 bases at J, with 10 bases between the two ends. Here the CDR3 reads CASSNRGGYTF. The CDR3 bases are TGTGCCAGCAGCAACCGCGGGGGCTACACCTTC.

The rearrangement uses TRBV5-1 and TRBJ1-1; the D is unclear. Germline CDR1 is SGHRS and CDR2 is YFSETQ. Trimming shortened V by 5 bases and J by 3 bases, and 11 bases separated the two germline ends. The CDR3 consists of 13 residues. In DNA, the CDR3 is TGCGCCAGCAGATTAAGGGTGGACACTGAAGCTTTCTTT. Translating it yields CASRLRVDTEAFF.

The chain uses TRBV7-6 and TRBJ2-1, with D tentatively TRBD1 or TRBD2 (5 bases each). Germline V gene data show CDR1 as SGHVS and CDR2 as FNYEAQ. V lost 5 bases, J lost 12 bases, and 20 bases lay in between. This CDR3 is 14 amino acids long. Written as DNA, the CDR3 is TGTGCCAGCAGCCCAGGGACCCCCCCATCGGGGCAGTTCTTC. It yields the protein CASSPGTPPSGQFF.

DNA for the CDR3: TGCGCCAGCAGCTTGGCCCCGCCTCAAGAGACCCAGTACTTC. As protein: CASSLAPPQETQYF. The gene calls are TRBV5-1 and TRBJ2-5; D remains ambiguous. The length of the CDR3 is 14 residues. V lost 0 bases and J lost 2, with 8 bases in between. Germline CDR1 and CDR2: SGHRS and YFSETQ.

The chain combines TRBV7-2 with TRBJ1-1; D is unclear. This CDR3 is built from 11 residues. Germline-derived CDR1 and CDR2 are SGHTA and FQGNSA. V lost 3 bases, J lost 7 bases, and 6 bases lay in between. As DNA, the CDR3 is TGTGCCAGCAGCTTTTATTATGAAGCTTTCTTT. Translated, it gives CASSFYYEAFF.

In this sample, this clonotype turned up many times. The chain carries TRBV7-2 and TRBJ1-6; D not resolved. The CDR3 runs to 14 residues. In germline, CDR1 is SGHTA, CDR2 FQGNSA. Trimming pared 4 bases from V and 8 bases from J, leaving 12 bases between. The CDR3 spells CASSSQAGDSPLHF. The CDR3 coding sequence is TGTGCCAGCAGCTCCCAGGCCGGGGATTCACCCCTCCACTTT.

The chain has TRBV10-3 and TRBJ2-5, with D unclear. V lost 3 bases, J lost 3 bases, and 11 bases lay in between. Germline CDR1 ENHRY, CDR2 SYGVKD. This CDR3 is built from 14 residues. The CDR3 is CAISDVPSKETQYF. As DNA, the CDR3 is TGTGCCATCAGTGACGTTCCCTCCAAAGAGACCCAGTACTTC.

The chain carries TRBV20-1 and TRBJ1-1; TRBD1 might be the D (5 bases). This CDR3 has 13 residues. CDR1 and CDR2 from the germline V gene are DFQATT and SNEGSKA (reference sequence). V gave up 3 bases and J gave up 0 bases, with 8 bases separating them. The CDR3 spells CSASKGMNTEAFF. CDR3 in DNA: TGCAGTGCTAGTAAGGGGATGAACACTGAAGCTTTCTTT.

A few counts support this clonotype. This chain uses TRBV6-2 or TRBV6-3 with TRBJ1-5; D gene uncertain. CDR1 is MNHEY, CDR2 SVGEGT, per germline. The CDR3 has 13 residues. V was shortened by 5 bases and J by 7 bases, with 12 bases between the two germline ends. The CDR3 spells CASSRQEGQPQHF. CDR3 in DNA: TGTGCCAGCAGTCGGCAGGAGGGACAGCCCCAGCATTTT.

The chain employs TRBV7-2 and TRBJ2-7, with D unclear. V dropped 4 bases and J dropped 5 bases, with 15 bases sitting between them. CDR1 and CDR2 (germline): SGHTA, FQGNSA. The CDR3 length is 14 residues. CDR3 residues: CASSSGPLWDEQYF. CDR3 bases: TGTGCCAGCAGCTCCGGGCCCCTGTGGGACGAGCAGTACTTC.

The rearrangement uses TRBV6-1 and TRBJ1-5; D is perhaps TRBD1 (5 bases). Trimming left V 7 bases short and J 4 bases short, with 14 bases between. The germline gives CDR1 MNHNS, CDR2 SASEGT. CDR3 length: 14 amino acids. The CDR3 DNA reads as TGTGCCAGCACAATAGACAGACAGAATCAGCCCCAGCATTTT. This gives the protein CASTIDRQNQPQHF.

Ten or more counts support this clonotype. The rearrangement uses TRBV7-2 and TRBJ2-1; 13 bases are shared with TRBD2. The germline CDR1 and CDR2 sequences are SGHTA and FQGNSA. There are 18 residues in the CDR3. The J segment lost 2 bases and the V segment lost 4 bases, leaving 8 bases of the junction unmatched. This chain's CDR3 is CASSSLGTSGVTYNEQFF. In nucleotides, the CDR3 is TGTGCCAGCAGCTCCCTTGGGACTAGCGGGGTAACCTACAATGAGCAGTTCTTC.

This clonotype occurred a few times. V usage is TRBV7-8 and J usage is TRBJ2-5, with a tentative D call TRBD2 (6 bases). The CDR3 spans 14 residues. Germline CDR1 and CDR2: SGHVS and FQNEAQ. V was clipped by 1 base and J by 5 bases, with 11 bases between them. The CDR3 sequence is CASSLVGEVETQYF. DNA for the CDR3: TGTGCCAGCAGCTTAGTTGGGGAGGTGGAGACCCAGTACTTC.

The rearrangement uses TRBV6-6 and TRBJ1-6; D gene ambiguous. CDR1 MNHNY and CDR2 SVGAGI come from the germline V gene (reference sequence). V lost 5 bases, J lost 0 bases, and 8 bases lay in between. The CDR3 is 15 residues long. For the CDR3, the DNA is TGTGCCAGCAGTGGCTGGAGCTCCTATAATTCACCCCTCCACTTT. Its translation: CASSGWSSYNSPLHF.

This clonotype has a handful of counts. The genes are TRBV7-9 and TRBJ2-5; weak D call: TRBD1 (6 bases). Germline V gene sequence: CDR1 SEHNR, CDR2 FQNEAQ (reference sequence). This CDR3 contains 14 residues. The V end was cut by 4 bases, the J end by 5 bases, with 14 bases between. Here the CDR3 DNA reads TGTGCCAGCAGCTCGGGACACACGCTGGAGACCCAGTACTTC. Protein: CASSSGHTLETQYF.

This clonotype came up many times. This chain connects TRBV30 to TRBJ1-1; the D is unclear. Per germline, CDR1 GTSNPN and CDR2 SVGIG (reference sequence). Trimming left V 2 bases short and J 1 base short, with 11 bases between. The CDR3 is 14 amino acids. DNA for the CDR3: TGTGCCTGGAGTAGAAAGGGCACGAACACTGAAGCTTTCTTT. Amino acid sequence: CAWSRKGTNTEAFF.

The V call is TRBV2, the J call TRBJ2-5; D possibly matches TRBD1 or TRBD2 (5 bases each). The CDR3 is made up of 14 amino acids. Germline CDR1 and CDR2: SNHLY and FYNNEI. Trimming cost V 7 bases and J 5 bases, with 17 bases left between them. The CDR3 bases are TGTGCCAGCACCGGGACGCACACGGTGGAGACCCAGTACTTC. Translated: CASTGTHTVETQYF. Using reference TRBV2 and TRBJ2-5 for the parts outside the CDR3, the full variable domain is EPEVTQTPSHQVTQMGQEVILRCVPISNHLYFYWYRQILGQKVEFLVSFYNNEISEKSEIFDDQFSVERPDGSNFTLKIRSTKLEDSAMYFCASTGTHTVETQYFGPGTRLLVL.

The chain combines TRBV18 with TRBJ2-5, with D possibly being TRBD1 (6 bases). The CDR3 spans 14 residues. Germline V gene sequence: CDR1 KGHSH, CDR2 LQKENI. Deletions cut 3 bases from V and 5 bases from J, with 13 bases between. CDR3 sequence reads: CASSPLDSHETQYF. The CDR3 DNA sequence: TGTGCCAGCTCACCTCTGGACAGCCACGAGACCCAGTACTTC.

The chain employs TRBV30 and TRBJ1-4; D gene ambiguous. Germline CDR1 and CDR2: GTSNPN and SVGIG (reference sequence). The V and J ends lost 4 bases and 6 bases respectively, with 12 bases between them. The length of the CDR3 is 13 residues. Here the CDR3 reads CAWMGAGHEKLFF. DNA of the CDR3: TGTGCCTGGATGGGTGCAGGACATGAAAAACTGTTTTTT.

This chain links TRBV6-5 with TRBJ2-4, with 10 nucleotides matching TRBD2. The CDR3 covers 16 residues. With V trimmed by 2 bases and J by 4 bases, 5 bases remained unmatched. CDR1 is MNHEY, CDR2 SVGAGI, per germline. CDR3 nucleotide sequence: TGTGCCAGCAGTTACGCTACTAGCGGGGCTAAAAACATTCAGTACTTC. Translating gives CASSYATSGAKNIQYF.

Ten or more counts support this clonotype. The CDR3 protein is CASSQSTVSGANVLTF. CDR3 coding DNA: TGCGCCAGCAGTCAGTCGACAGTCTCTGGGGCCAACGTCCTGACTTTC. The genes are TRBV23-1 and TRBJ2-6, with D possibly being TRBD1 (5 bases). TRBV23-1 is reported as an ORF; its role is uncertain. CDR3 length: 16 amino acids. Deletions cut 3 bases from V and 0 bases from J, with 9 bases between.

At least ten counts were recorded for this clonotype. The chain joins TRBV6-5 to TRBJ1-2, with D uncertain. CDR3 length: 15 amino acids. Between the trimmed V and J ends, which lost 4 bases and 4 bases, there was a span of 16 bases. The germline V gene encodes CDR1 MNHEY and CDR2 SVGAGI. CDR3 coding DNA: TGTGCCAGCAGTTCCGGCGGAGGGCGAGGCTATGGCTACACCTTC. Encoded protein: CASSSGGGRGYGYTF.

The CDR3 coding sequence is TGTGCCAGCAGATTTACTAGCGGGGAGTACGAGCAGTACTTC. This gives the protein CASRFTSGEYEQYF. The chain recombines TRBV6-5 with TRBJ2-7; 10 nucleotides match TRBD2. Unmatched junction bases numbered 6, after V lost 6 bases and J lost 4 bases. Germline loops: CDR1 MNHEY, CDR2 SVGAGI. The CDR3 is 14 residues long.

Concerning this clonotype itself: A single base separates this from a much larger clone, so it may be a read error. In nucleotides, the CDR3 is TGTGCCAGCAGCCCCCGGGGGGCCTCCTACAATGAGCAGTTCTTC. Protein: CASSPRGASYNEQFF. The V gene is TRBV7-9, the J gene TRBJ2-1; a possible D gene is TRBD2 (7 bases). V lost 5 bases and J 0 bases, leaving 11 bases between the germline ends. The V gene's germline CDR1 is SEHNR and CDR2 FQNEAQ (reference sequence). CDR3 length: 15 residues.

This clonotype showed up many times. The chain recombines TRBV7-9 with TRBJ2-5; 8 nucleotides agree with TRBD1. Germline V gene sequence: CDR1 SEHNR, CDR2 FQNEAQ (reference sequence). This CDR3 is built from 17 residues. The V segment lost 1 base and the J segment 5 bases; nucleotides outside the gene matches: 12. As DNA, the CDR3 is TGTGCCAGCAGCTTAGAGGCAGGGGGCGTTTGGAGGGAGACCCAGTACTTC. Translating gives CASSLEAGGVWRETQYF.

The chain recombines TRBV7-3 with TRBJ2-1, with D perhaps matching TRBD1 or TRBD2 (5 bases each). Trimming left V 2 bases short and J 7 bases short, with 24 bases between. The CDR3 consists of 18 residues. CDR1 and CDR2 from the germline V gene are SGHTA and FQGTGA. The CDR3 DNA follows: TGTGCCAGCAGCTTACCGATCGCCGGGACGGAGGCCCGAAATGAGCAGTTCTTC. Amino acids: CASSLPIAGTEARNEQFF.